The 23 T cell receptor beta chains below all came from one sample that was sequenced in a study of cytomegalovirus exposure and HLA in healthy donors (dated by TCRdb to the late 2010s). The library was obtained by the immunoSEQ multiplex PCR assay. The multiplex PCR relied on a mix of 60 forward primers for TCR Vbeta segments and 13 reverse primers for TCR Jbeta segments. TCRdb took this table from immuneACCESS and kept in-frame rearrangements with V and J called. Such tables lack part of the clones; where checked against another copy, unresolved V genes explain under half of the gap, and the rest is unexplained. The sample records about 140,000 clones, roughly three quarters of which are singletons. The ten top clones hold just under 3% of the sample. Sequenced material: PBMCs. The receptors here all came from a female donor in good health and CMV-seronegative.

V is TRBV28 and J is TRBJ1-5; TRBD1 matches 7 bases. CDR3 length: 14 residues. Germline CDR1 and CDR2: MDHEN and SYDVKM. V gave up 3 bases and J gave up 6 bases; unmatched junction bases: 5. The CDR3, as DNA: TGTGCCAGCAGTTTCAGGGGGTCTGGTCAGCCCCAGCATTTT. Encoded protein: CASSFRGSGQPQHF.

The rearrangement links TRBV7-2 to TRBJ1-5; 7 bases are a match to TRBD1. CDR1 is SGHTA, CDR2 FQGNSA, per germline. Unmatched junction bases numbered 9, after V lost 1 base and J lost 0 bases. The CDR3 length is 18 residues. This CDR3 is CASSLGQGTRLSNQPQHF. The CDR3 nucleotides read TGTGCCAGCAGCTTAGGACAGGGTACCCGACTTAGCAATCAGCCCCAGCATTTT.

V gene TRBV7-8 combines with J gene TRBJ1-4, with D uncertain. Germline CDR1 SGHVS, CDR2 FQNEAQ. The CDR3 totals 18 residues. Trimming removed 1 base at V and 10 bases at J, with 25 bases between. Here the CDR3 reads CASSLDRGGSRSLRKLFF. The CDR3, as DNA: TGTGCCAGCAGCTTAGATCGGGGAGGTTCCCGAAGTTTACGAAAACTGTTTTTT. Looking up the rest from reference TRBV7-8 and TRBJ1-4 gives the full variable domain: GAGVSQSPRYKVAKRGQDVALRCDPISGHVSLFWYQQALGQGPEFLTYFQNEAQLDKSGLPSDRFFAERPEGSVSTLKIQRTQQEDSAVYLCASSLDRGGSRSLRKLFFGSGTQLSVL.

In its sample, this clone was seen a few times. The rearrangement joins TRBV29-1 to TRBJ1-4; D uncertain. This CDR3 is built from 14 residues. Trimming shortened V by 0 bases and J by 4 bases, and 9 bases separated the two germline ends. Germline V gene data show CDR1 as SQVTM and CDR2 as ANQGSEA. The CDR3 DNA sequence: TGCAGCGTTGAAGATCGGCAGGATAATGAAAAACTGTTTTTT. Protein: CSVEDRQDNEKLFF.

In this sample, this clone turned up a few times. This chain uses TRBV6-1 with TRBJ2-7; 7 positions match TRBD2. After removal of 6 bases from V and 2 bases from J, the junction contained 7 bases not matched to a gene. The CDR3 runs to 14 residues. CDR1 and CDR2 from the germline V gene are MNHNS and SASEGT. DNA of the CDR3: TGTGCCAGCAGACCAGCGGGGACGACCTACGAGCAGTACTTC. As protein: CASRPAGTTYEQYF.

The chain recombines TRBV27 with TRBJ2-1, with TRBD1 matching 8 bases. The CDR3 length is 13 residues. Per germline, CDR1 MNHEY and CDR2 SMNVEV (reference sequence). Trimming took 6 bases from V and 6 from J; bases not matched to a gene: 4. This chain's CDR3 is CASRRTGSNEQFF. In DNA form, the CDR3 reads TGTGCCAGCAGACGGACAGGGTCCAATGAGCAGTTCTTC.

The V and J genes are TRBV5-6 and TRBJ2-5, with TRBD1 matching over 7 bases. Germline V gives CDR1 SGHDT, CDR2 YYEEEE. This CDR3 spans 14 amino acids. With V trimmed by 4 bases and J by 2 bases, 5 bases remained unmatched. The DNA of the CDR3 is TGTGCCAGCAGCCCGGGACAGCGGCAAGAGACCCAGTACTTC. Protein sequence: CASSPGQRQETQYF.

This chain joins TRBV27 and TRBJ2-7; D gene unclear. The CDR3 has 16 amino acids. The V and J ends lost 0 bases and 3 bases respectively, with 15 bases between them. The V gene's germline CDR1 is MNHEY and CDR2 SMNVEV (reference sequence). CDR3 loop: CASSLSHNRPLYEQYF. CDR3 in DNA: TGTGCCAGCAGTTTATCCCATAACAGACCCCTCTACGAGCAGTACTTC.

The chain uses TRBV5-1 and TRBJ2-7; tentatively, D is TRBD1 (6 bases). The CDR3 covers 16 residues. V shed 1 base and J shed 2 bases, with 16 bases lying between them. The V gene's germline CDR1 is SGHRS and CDR2 YFSETQ. CDR3 loop: CASSLRAGQGPYEQYF. The CDR3 DNA is TGCGCCAGCAGCTTGCGAGCAGGGCAGGGGCCCTACGAGCAGTACTTC.

V is TRBV27 and J is TRBJ1-2, with 7 bases identical to TRBD1. Germline CDR1 reads MNHEY; CDR2 reads SMNVEV (reference sequence). V lost 2 bases, J lost 4 bases, and 7 bases stayed unmatched. There are 15 residues in the CDR3. CDR3 amino acids: CASSLRTGVGYGYTF. The CDR3, as DNA: TGTGCCAGCAGTTTACGTACAGGGGTAGGCTATGGCTACACCTTC.

The J gene is TRBJ1-1, the V gene TRBV28; possibly TRBD1 for D (6 bases). This CDR3 region has 13 residues. CDR1 and CDR2 from the germline V gene are MDHEN and SYDVKM. The V end was cut by 6 bases, the J end by 8 bases, with 16 bases between. The chain's CDR3 is CASRPMTGREAFF. The CDR3 bases are TGTGCCAGCAGACCAATGACAGGTAGGGAAGCTTTCTTT.

The gene calls are TRBV27 and TRBJ2-7; D possibly corresponds to TRBD1 (5 bases). The CDR3 contains 12 residues. V was shortened by 7 bases and J by 5 bases, with 12 bases between the two germline ends. CDR1 MNHEY and CDR2 SMNVEV come from the germline V gene (reference sequence). The CDR3 protein is CASMGRADEQYF. CDR3 sequence (DNA): TGTGCCAGCATGGGCAGGGCCGACGAGCAGTACTTC.

The chain is built from TRBV5-1 and TRBJ2-1, with TRBD1 identical over 8 bases. Unmatched junction bases numbered 3, after V lost 4 bases and J lost 0 bases. CDR3 length equals 15 residues. CDR1 is SGHRS, CDR2 YFSETQ, per germline. CDR3 DNA: TGCGCCAGCAGCCGGACAGGGAGCTCCTACAATGAGCAGTTCTTC. It encodes CASSRTGSSYNEQFF.

The chain joins TRBV7-3 to TRBJ2-1; TRBD2 might be the D (5 bases). CDR3 length: 18 amino acids. Germline V gene lookup returns CDR1 SGHTA and CDR2 FQGTGA. V gave up 5 bases and J gave up 0 bases, with 20 bases separating them. The CDR3 DNA reads as TGTGCCAGCAGCCCCCGAGGGCACTCCTCGAGCTCCTACAATGAGCAGTTCTTC. Translating gives CASSPRGHSSSSYNEQFF.

The chain uses TRBV18 and TRBJ1-1; D gene uncertain. The CDR3 runs 12 residues. Trimming stripped 2 bases from V and 6 bases from J, with 7 bases between. Germline V lookup: CDR1 KGHSH, CDR2 LQKENI. The CDR3 sequence is CASSPGAAEAFF. The CDR3 DNA sequence: TGTGCCAGCTCACCAGGTGCGGCTGAAGCTTTCTTT.

This clone was observed a single time. This chain connects TRBV30 to TRBJ1-1; D is uncertain. CDR1 GTSNPN and CDR2 SVGIG come from the germline V gene (reference sequence). The CDR3 length is 13 residues. The V end was cut by 0 bases, the J end by 7 bases, with 12 bases between. CDR3 loop: CAWSVRRGFEAFF. In DNA, the CDR3 is TGTGCCTGGAGTGTACGGAGAGGATTTGAAGCTTTCTTT.

The chain has TRBV27 and TRBJ2-2, with TRBD1 identical over 12 bases. This CDR3 has 19 amino acids. The junction had 9 bases not matched to a gene; V was cut back by 2 bases and J by 2 bases. The germline V gene encodes CDR1 MNHEY and CDR2 SMNVEV (reference sequence). Here the CDR3 DNA reads TGTGCCAGCAGTTTACCCCCCCCCGGGACAGGGGGCAACACCGGGGAGCTGTTTTTT. This codes for CASSLPPPGTGGNTGELFF.

The table lists this clone with a few counts. The CDR3 is CASSGFRRRPLHF. CDR3 DNA: TGTGCCAGCAGCGGGTTCAGGCGGAGGCCCCTCCACTTT. V and J are TRBV5-6 and TRBJ1-6, with D unresolved. Trimming removed 4 bases from V and 13 bases from J, with 15 bases in between. CDR1 is SGHDT and CDR2 is YYEEEE in the germline V gene. There are 13 residues in the CDR3.

The CDR3, as DNA: TGCGCCAGCAGCTCTCCACCTGACAGCTACTACAATGAGCAGTTCTTC. It yields the protein CASSSPPDSYYNEQFF. The chain uses TRBV5-1 and TRBJ2-1; maybe TRBD1 (5 bases). Deletions cut 3 bases from V and 3 bases from J, with 16 bases between. Germline V lookup: CDR1 SGHRS, CDR2 YFSETQ. The CDR3 spans 16 residues.

The chain recombines TRBV19 with TRBJ2-3; D is unclear. Germline V gene sequence: CDR1 LNHDA, CDR2 SQIVND (reference sequence). The CDR3 length is 16 residues. Trimming cost V 4 bases and J 5 bases, with 19 bases left between them. Here the CDR3 DNA reads TGTGCCAGTAGTAAGGAAACAGAATTGCTCGGAGATACGCAGTATTTT. It specifies CASSKETELLGDTQYF.

V is TRBV5-1 and J is TRBJ1-4; possible D gene TRBD1, 6 bases. The CDR3 contains 19 residues. Germline CDR1 and CDR2: SGHRS and YFSETQ. V was shortened by 4 bases and J by 0 bases, with 22 bases between the two germline ends. The CDR3 DNA reads TGCGCCAGCAGCCCCTTGGGGGGGGGCAGACGTACAACTAATGAAAAACTGTTTTTT. Translation: CASSPLGGGRRTTNEKLFF.

The chain couples TRBV12-5 to TRBJ2-1; D perhaps matches TRBD2 (5 bases). V was pared by 2 bases and J by 7 bases, with 9 bases between. Germline V gives CDR1 LGHNT, CDR2 FRNRAP. The CDR3 has 13 residues. The CDR3 nucleotides read TGTGCTAGTGGTTTGTGGTCGGGGAATGAGCAGTTCTTC. Translated, it gives CASGLWSGNEQFF.

Regarding this clone: One end of the junction is discordant with germline, which a read error may explain. This chain joins TRBV27 and TRBJ2-7; TRBD1 might be the D (5 bases). There are 13 residues in the CDR3. Germline values: CDR1 MNHEY, CDR2 SMNVEV (reference sequence). The CDR3 DNA follows: TGTGCCGGCAGTTTAGGACAACTCTACGAGCAGTACTTC. Its protein is CAGSLGQLYEQYF.